This T cell receptor (beta chain) is drawn from a study of T cell responses to AZD1222 COVID-19 vaccine. Study-level results: Spike-specific TCR repertoires showed rising breadth and depth after two AZD1222 doses.

Concerning this clone itself: Its target is not known.

The CDR3 spans 13 residues. V lost 7 bases and J lost 4, with 16 bases in between. CDR1 is SQVTM, CDR2 ANQGSEA, per germline. Sequenced by immunoSEQ multiplex PCR; TCRdb stores in-frame clones only, minus some. The table records around 130,000 clones, about 93% of them present only once. V is TRBV29-1 and J is TRBJ1-2; D remains unclear. The TCR sequence derives from an adult who received the AZD1222 COVID-19 vaccine. This material consisted of peripheral blood, taken 28 days after the second AZD1222 dose. The CDR3 sequence is CSASTGKGYGYTF. As DNA, the CDR3 is TGCAGCGCCTCGACGGGGAAGGGCTATGGCTACACCTTC.